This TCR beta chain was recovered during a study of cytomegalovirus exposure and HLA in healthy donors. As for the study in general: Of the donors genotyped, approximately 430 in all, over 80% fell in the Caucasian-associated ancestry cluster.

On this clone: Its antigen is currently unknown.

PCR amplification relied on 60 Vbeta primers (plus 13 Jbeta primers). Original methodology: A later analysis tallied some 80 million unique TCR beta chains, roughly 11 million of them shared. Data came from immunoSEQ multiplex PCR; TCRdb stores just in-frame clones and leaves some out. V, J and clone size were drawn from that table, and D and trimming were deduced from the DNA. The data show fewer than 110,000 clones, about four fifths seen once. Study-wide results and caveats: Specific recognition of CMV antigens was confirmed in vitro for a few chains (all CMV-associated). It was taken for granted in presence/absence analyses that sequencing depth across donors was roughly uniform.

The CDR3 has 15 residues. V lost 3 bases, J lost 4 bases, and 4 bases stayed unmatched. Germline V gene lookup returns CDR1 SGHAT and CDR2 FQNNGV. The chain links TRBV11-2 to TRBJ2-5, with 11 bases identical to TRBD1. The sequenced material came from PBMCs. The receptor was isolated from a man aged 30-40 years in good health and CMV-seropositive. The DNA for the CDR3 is TGTGCCAGCAGCTTCTGGACAGGGGGCGTAGAGACCCAGTACTTC. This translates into CASSFWTGGVETQYF.